One and the same sample provided the 28 T cell receptor beta chains below, sequenced in a study of graft-versus-host responses after intestinal transplantation. This table comes from immunoSEQ multiplex PCR, and its TCRdb copy is limited to in-frame clones, with some not included. This sample has 99,000 or so clones, with 86% found just once. Sample: PBMCs, taken 255 days after intestinal transplant. These receptors all come from a human patient who received an intestinal transplant, so some T cells may come from the graft donor.

V is TRBV28 and J is TRBJ2-7; 9 bases map to TRBD2. The CDR3 sequence is 14 residues long. With 2 bases clipped from V and 7 bases from J, the junction kept 6 bases outside the gene matches. Looked up from germline, CDR1 is MDHEN and CDR2 is SYDVKM. For the CDR3, the DNA is TGTGCCAGCAGTTTAGCGGGGGGGCCGAGGGAGCAGTACGTC. Translation gives CASSLAGGPREQYV.

The V and J genes are TRBV6-5 and TRBJ1-4; D is uncertain. The V end lost 6 bases, the J end lost 7 bases, and 15 bases lay between the germline ends. The CDR3 is 14 residues long. The V gene's germline CDR1 is MNHEY and CDR2 SVGAGI. This chain's CDR3 is CASSTPAEGEKLFF. The DNA for the CDR3 is TGTGCCAGCAGCACGCCTGCGGAGGGTGAAAAACTGTTTTTT.

This sequence joins TRBV6-1 and TRBJ2-2; possibly TRBD2 for D (6 bases). Germline V lookup: CDR1 MNHNS, CDR2 SASEGT. V was clipped by 8 bases and J by 2 bases, with 15 bases between them. The length of the CDR3 is 15 residues. Here the CDR3 reads CASLPLTRNTGELFF. The DNA for the CDR3 is TGTGCCAGCTTGCCTCTGACTAGAAACACCGGGGAGCTGTTTTTT.

V gene TRBV6-6 combines with J gene TRBJ1-4; 8 positions agree with TRBD1. The length of the CDR3 is 14 residues. The V and J ends lost 5 bases and 7 bases, in that order; junction bases with no gene match: 6. In germline, CDR1 is MNHNY, CDR2 SVGAGI (reference sequence). As DNA, the CDR3 is TGTGCCAGCAGTGATGGCAGGGGGCTTGAAAAACTGTTTTTT. It specifies CASSDGRGLEKLFF.

The chain employs TRBV4-2 and TRBJ2-1; 9 positions agree with TRBD2. Germline V gene lookup returns CDR1 LGHNA and CDR2 YNFKEQ. This CDR3 spans 19 amino acids. Losses at the gene ends were 1 base for V and 9 bases for J; bases not matched to a gene: 19. The CDR3 sequence is CASSQARDSGRGGYGEQFF. The DNA for the CDR3 is TGTGCCAGCAGCCAAGCCCGGGATAGCGGGAGAGGAGGGTACGGTGAGCAGTTCTTC.

The chain combines TRBV4-2 with TRBJ2-3; D is possibly TRBD2 (6 bases). CDR1 is LGHNA, CDR2 YNFKEQ, per germline. The CDR3 is made up of 19 amino acids. The V end lost 0 bases, the J end lost 0 bases, and 19 bases lay between the germline ends. The CDR3 sequence: CASSQDGRGRPTSTDTQYF. In DNA form, the CDR3 reads TGTGCCAGCAGCCAAGATGGCCGGGGGAGACCAACTAGCACAGATACGCAGTATTTT.

This clone has only one observation. The CDR3 coding sequence is TGTGCCACCAGCAGAGGTCCCCTTAGGGCGAGCACTGAAGCTTTCTTT. Residues: CATSRGPLRASTEAFF. V gene TRBV15 combines with J gene TRBJ1-1, with D unclear. CDR1 and CDR2 from the germline V gene are LNHNV and YYDKDF (reference sequence). The CDR3 runs 16 residues. The ends were cut back, 1 base at V and 4 bases at J, with 16 bases in the middle.

The genes are TRBV10-1 and TRBJ2-7; 7 positions match TRBD1. In germline, CDR1 is WNHNN, CDR2 SYGVQD (reference sequence). With 2 bases clipped from V and 6 bases from J, the junction kept 16 bases outside the gene matches. CDR3 length equals 17 residues. The CDR3 sequence is CASSEPSWTGEVREQYF. The CDR3 DNA sequence: TGCGCCAGCAGTGAGCCCTCGTGGACAGGTGAGGTTCGCGAGCAGTACTTC.

The chain is built from TRBV19 and TRBJ2-3; possibly TRBD2 for D (6 bases). This CDR3 region has 14 residues. The germline V gene has CDR1 LNHDA and CDR2 SQIVND (reference sequence). Trimming shortened V by 5 bases and J by 2 bases, and 11 bases separated the two germline ends. For the CDR3, the DNA is TGTGCCAGTAGTCCAGGACTATTCACAGATACGCAGTATTTT. It yields the protein CASSPGLFTDTQYF.

This clone has a single count. Within the sample, other DNA sequences also encode this same CDR3. This chain links TRBV20-1 with TRBJ2-5, with D hard to call. Germline values: CDR1 DFQATT, CDR2 SNEGSKA (reference sequence). Between the trimmed V and J ends, which lost 3 bases and 4 bases, there was a span of 6 bases. The CDR3 totals 11 residues. In DNA, the CDR3 is TGCAGTGCTAGTCTGGGAGAGACCCAGTACTTC. Translated: CSASLGETQYF.

The J gene is TRBJ2-3, the V gene TRBV6-5; D unclear. The CDR3 covers 12 residues. Germline V gene data show CDR1 as MNHEY and CDR2 as SVGAGI. Trimming stripped 4 bases from V and 5 bases from J, with 7 bases between. The DNA of the CDR3 is TGTGCCAGCAGTTCTGGTGGAGATACGCAGTATTTT. It codes for CASSSGGDTQYF.

The V call is TRBV7-6, the J call TRBJ1-5, with 11 bases matching TRBD1. V trimming: 2 bases; J trimming: 4 bases; junction bases outside the gene matches: 10. Germline-derived CDR1 and CDR2 are SGHVS and FNYEAQ. The CDR3 spans 18 residues. The DNA for the CDR3 is TGTGCCAGCAGCTTACCCCGTCCGGGGGACAGGGGGAATCAGCCCCAGCATTTT. It encodes CASSLPRPGDRGNQPQHF.

The chain links TRBV2 to TRBJ2-3; D perhaps matches TRBD2 (6 bases). CDR3 length: 14 amino acids. Germline CDR1 reads SNHLY; CDR2 reads FYNNEI. V was cut by 6 bases and J by 0 bases, with 10 bases left in between. The CDR3 sequence: CASSLAASTDTQYF. CDR3 nucleotides: TGTGCCAGCAGCTTAGCGGCTAGCACAGATACGCAGTATTTT. The complete variable domain, with remaining parts taken from reference TRBV2 and TRBJ2-3, reads EPEVTQTPSHQVTQMGQEVILRCVPISNHLYFYWYRQILGQKVEFLVSFYNNEISEKSEIFDDQFSVERPDGSNFTLKIRSTKLEDSAMYFCASSLAASTDTQYFGPGTRLTVL.

V gene TRBV9 combines with J gene TRBJ2-2; 9 nucleotides line up with TRBD1. Germline trimming cut 4 bases from V and 6 bases from J; bases unmatched to any gene: 13. Germline V lookup: CDR1 SGDLS, CDR2 YYNGEE. The CDR3 consists of 17 residues. The CDR3 loop is CASSNNLDRGAPGELFF. Written as DNA, the CDR3 is TGTGCCAGCAGCAACAACCTGGACAGGGGTGCTCCCGGGGAGCTGTTTTTT.

This sequence joins TRBV12-2 and TRBJ1-5. TRBV12-2 has pseudogene status. CDR3 length: 13 residues. The CDR3 here is CASRLGAGEPQHF. The CDR3 region has the DNA TGTGCAAGTCGCTTAGGAGCGGGGGAGCCCCAGCATTTT.

The J gene is TRBJ1-5, the V gene TRBV5-1, with D unresolved. The V and J ends lost 2 bases and 6 bases respectively, with 15 bases between them. Germline CDR1 reads SGHRS; CDR2 reads YFSETQ. The CDR3 extends over 15 amino acids. The CDR3 DNA is TGCGCCAGCAGCTTCGCTGGCAGCTTGAGTCAGCCCCAGCATTTT. It is translated as CASSFAGSLSQPQHF.

The V gene is TRBV5-6, the J gene TRBJ1-5, with D possibly matching TRBD1 (5 bases). The V and J ends lost 2 bases and 5 bases respectively, with 14 bases between them. This CDR3 has 15 amino acids. Per the germline V gene, CDR1 is SGHDT and CDR2 is YYEEEE. CDR3 amino acids: CASSFRGVGDQPQHF. In DNA form, the CDR3 reads TGTGCCAGCAGCTTTCGCGGCGTAGGGGATCAGCCCCAGCATTTT.

The chain recombines TRBV4-1 with TRBJ2-5, with TRBD1 as a possible D gene (6 bases). Germline lookup yields CDR1 MGHRA and CDR2 YSYEKL. V was shortened by 4 bases and J by 5 bases, with 14 bases between the two germline ends. CDR3 length equals 14 residues. The CDR3 loop reads CASSPRQAAETQYF. The CDR3 nucleotides are TGCGCCAGCAGCCCGCGACAGGCAGCGGAGACCCAGTACTTC.

The CDR3 sequence: CASSYRGPATYEQYF. The CDR3 DNA sequence: TGTGCCAGCAGTTACCGGGGACCCGCCACCTACGAGCAGTACTTC. The genes are TRBV6-6 and TRBJ2-7; either TRBD1 or TRBD2 may fit D (5 bases each). The germline V and J ends were trimmed by 2 bases and 2 bases, with 13 bases remaining between them. The CDR3 loop spans 15 amino acids. Germline lookup yields CDR1 MNHNY and CDR2 SVGAGI (reference sequence).

The gene calls are TRBV13 and TRBJ2-7, with 12 bases fitting TRBD2. From germline, CDR1 is PRHDT and CDR2 FYEKMQ (reference sequence). The V segment lost 4 bases and the J segment 0 bases; nucleotides outside the gene matches: 7. The CDR3 has 17 residues. Here the CDR3 reads CASSSGLAGIPSYEQYF. Here the CDR3 DNA reads TGTGCCAGCAGCTCGGGACTAGCGGGCATCCCCTCCTACGAGCAGTACTTC. The full variable domain, in which reference TRBV13 and TRBJ2-7 provide the parts outside the CDR3, is AAGVIQSPRHLIKEKRETATLKCYPIPRHDTVYWYQQGPGQDPQFLISFYEKMQSDKGSIPDRFSAQQFSDYHSELNMSSLELGDSALYFCASSSGLAGIPSYEQYFGPGTRLTVT.

This clone is a singleton in its sample. The chain carries TRBV7-9 and TRBJ1-3, with a possible D match to TRBD1 (5 bases). Germline V gene lookup returns CDR1 SEHNR and CDR2 FQNEAQ (reference sequence). Trimming removed 2 bases from V and 0 bases from J, with 11 bases in between. The CDR3 sequence is 16 residues long. DNA for the CDR3: TGTGCCAGCAGCTTAACCGGGACGGGCTCTGGAAACACCATATATTTT. It is translated as CASSLTGTGSGNTIYF.

This chain uses TRBV4-2 with TRBJ2-1, with a possible D match to TRBD2 (5 bases). This CDR3 is 17 amino acids long. V lost 7 bases to trimming and J lost 3 bases, with 22 bases between them. From germline, CDR1 is LGHNA and CDR2 YNFKEQ. Here the CDR3 DNA reads TGTGCCAGCACGCCAGATGTTGGGATAGCGCTCTACAATGAGCAGTTCTTC. This gives the protein CASTPDVGIALYNEQFF.

This clone appeared a few times. The genes are TRBV19 and TRBJ1-1; 7 bases are shared with TRBD1. CDR3 size: 14 residues. Germline CDR1 is LNHDA and CDR2 is SQIVND (reference sequence). The V and J ends lost 7 bases and 5 bases, in that order; junction bases with no gene match: 10. CDR3 bases: TGTGCCAGTACCTCGACAGGGTTGGGAACTGAAGCTTTCTTT. It translates to CASTSTGLGTEAFF.

A word on this clone: The same CDR3 is also encoded by other DNA sequences in this sample. The genes are TRBV6-4 and TRBJ2-3, with 10 bases that match TRBD2. The germline V gene has CDR1 MRHNA and CDR2 SNTAGT. This CDR3 is 14 amino acids long. The junction had 0 bases not matched to a gene; V was cut back by 2 bases and J by 4 bases. The CDR3 loop reads CASSDSGGADTQYF. The DNA for the CDR3 is TGTGCCAGCAGTGACAGCGGGGGGGCAGATACGCAGTATTTT.

The chain employs TRBV28 and TRBJ2-7, with D uncertain. Germline values: CDR1 MDHEN, CDR2 SYDVKM. The V end was cut by 3 bases, the J end by 5 bases, with 5 bases between. This CDR3 is 11 amino acids long. CDR3 sequence: CASSFFHEQYF. CDR3 in DNA: TGTGCCAGCAGTTTCTTTCACGAGCAGTACTTC. Full variable domain (outside the CDR3, taken from reference TRBV28 and TRBJ2-7): DVKVTQSSRYLVKRTGEKVFLECVQDMDHENMFWYRQDPGLGLRLIYFSYDVKMKEKGDIPEGYSVSREKKERFSLILESASTNQTSMYLCASSFFHEQYFGPGTRLTVT.

This chain uses TRBV13 with TRBJ2-3, with 7 bases that match TRBD2. CDR1 is PRHDT and CDR2 is FYEKMQ in the germline V gene (reference sequence). CDR3 length equals 17 residues. Trimming cost V 1 base and J 1 base; bases outside gene matches: 8. In DNA form, the CDR3 reads TGTGCCAGCAGCTTAGCTTTGAGCGGGGAACGCACAGATACGCAGTATTTT. As protein: CASSLALSGERTDTQYF.

The chain joins TRBV30 to TRBJ2-1; D is ambiguous. CDR3 size: 13 residues. The V end lost 0 bases, the J end lost 6 bases, and 9 bases lay between the germline ends. Germline CDR1 GTSNPN, CDR2 SVGIG (reference sequence). CDR3 loop: CAWSVGRFNEQFF. The CDR3 DNA reads as TGTGCCTGGAGTGTTGGCAGATTCAATGAGCAGTTCTTC. Drawing the rest from reference TRBV30 and TRBJ2-1, the complete variable domain is SQTIHQWPATLVQPVGSPLSLECTVEGTSNPNLYWYRQAAGRGLQLLFYSVGIGQISSEVPQNLSASRPQDRQFILSSKKLLLSDSGFYLCAWSVGRFNEQFFGPGTRLTVL.

The chain joins TRBV5-1 to TRBJ2-1; D not certain. Trimming removed 0 bases from V and 3 bases from J, with 10 bases in between. CDR1 is SGHRS, CDR2 YFSETQ, per germline. CDR3 length: 15 residues. DNA for the CDR3: TGCGCCAGCAGCTTGGACGGCAGGAGCTACAATGAGCAGTTCTTC. Amino acid sequence: CASSLDGRSYNEQFF.